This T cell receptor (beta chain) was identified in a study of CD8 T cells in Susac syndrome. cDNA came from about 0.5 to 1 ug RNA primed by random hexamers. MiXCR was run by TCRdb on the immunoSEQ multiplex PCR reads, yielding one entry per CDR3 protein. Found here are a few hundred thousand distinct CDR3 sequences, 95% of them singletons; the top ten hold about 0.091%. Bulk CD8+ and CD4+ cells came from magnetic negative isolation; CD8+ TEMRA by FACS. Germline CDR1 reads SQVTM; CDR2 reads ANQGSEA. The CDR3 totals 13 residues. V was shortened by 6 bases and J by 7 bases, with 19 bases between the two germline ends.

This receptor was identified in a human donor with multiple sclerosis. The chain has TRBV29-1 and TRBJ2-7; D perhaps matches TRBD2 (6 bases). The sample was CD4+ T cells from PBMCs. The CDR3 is CSVRDSRAWEQYF. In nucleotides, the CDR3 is TGCAGCGTCCGGGACTCAAGGGCGTGGGAGCAGTACTTC.